Below, one T cell receptor (beta chain) is given with its context. Its specificity is not known. This entry comes from a study of beta chain features in type 1 diabetes. Study-level background: Cell yields, gender and age were similar in healthy donors and patients. Study findings and constraints: High TCR expression in some cells could lead to their over-representation in cDNA sequencing. A moderate, significant TCRB CDR3 shortening appeared in type 1 diabetes across four CD4+ subsets.

CDR3 length: 16 amino acids. V was pared by 2 bases and J by 0 bases, with 14 bases between. Germline loops: CDR1 SQVTM, CDR2 ANQGSEA. Sequenced material consisted of expressed TCRB transcripts (all of the isolated RNA was reverse transcribed). This table comes from immunoSEQ multiplex PCR, and its TCRdb copy is limited to in-frame clones, with some not included. Seen here are under 800,000 clones, less than 20% observed once, and the top ten hold approximately 0.087%. Averaging around 110 mL, one heparinised blood draw came from each individual donor. The receptor's source is a man between 18 and 35 years old in good health. The material sequenced was naive CD4+ T cells from blood. The chain recombines TRBV29-1 with TRBJ2-4; tentatively, D is TRBD1 or TRBD2 (6 bases each). CDR3 sequence (DNA): TGCAGCGTTGAAACCCTTCGGGGGCTAGCCAAAAACATTCAGTACTTC. Protein product: CSVETLRGLAKNIQYF.